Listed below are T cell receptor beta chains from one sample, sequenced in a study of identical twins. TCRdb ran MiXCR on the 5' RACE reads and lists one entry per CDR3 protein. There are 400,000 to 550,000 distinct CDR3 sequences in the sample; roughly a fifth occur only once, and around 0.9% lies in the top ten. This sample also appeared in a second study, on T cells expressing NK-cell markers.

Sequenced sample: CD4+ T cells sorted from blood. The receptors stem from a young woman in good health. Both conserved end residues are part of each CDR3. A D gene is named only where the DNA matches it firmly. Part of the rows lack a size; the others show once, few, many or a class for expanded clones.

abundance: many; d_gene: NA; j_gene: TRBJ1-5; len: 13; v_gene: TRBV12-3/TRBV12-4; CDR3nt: TGTGCCAGCAGTTTGCGGGGCAATCAGCCCCAGCATTTT; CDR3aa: CASSLRGNQPQHF
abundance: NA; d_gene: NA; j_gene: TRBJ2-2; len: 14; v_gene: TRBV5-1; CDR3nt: TGCGCCAGCGGGCAGGAAGTCGGCACCGGGGAGCTGTTTTTT; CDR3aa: CASGQEVGTGELFF
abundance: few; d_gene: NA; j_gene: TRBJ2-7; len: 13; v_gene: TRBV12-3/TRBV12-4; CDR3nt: TGTGCCAGCAAACTAGACAACTCCTACGAGCAGTACTTC; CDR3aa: CASKLDNSYEQYF
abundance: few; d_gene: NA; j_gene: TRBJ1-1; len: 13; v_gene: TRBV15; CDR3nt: TGTGCCACCAGCCCTGCTACCCCTTTTGGGGCTTTCTTT; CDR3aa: CATSPATPFGAFF
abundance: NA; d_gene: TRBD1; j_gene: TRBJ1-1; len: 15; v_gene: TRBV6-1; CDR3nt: TGTGCCAGCAGAACGTGGGACAGGTCAGGCACTGAAGCTTTCTTT; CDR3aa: CASRTWDRSGTEAFF
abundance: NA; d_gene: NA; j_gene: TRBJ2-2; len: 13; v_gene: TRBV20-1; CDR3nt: TGCAGTGCCTTGGATTGGAACACCGGGGAGCTGTTTTTT; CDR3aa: CSALDWNTGELFF
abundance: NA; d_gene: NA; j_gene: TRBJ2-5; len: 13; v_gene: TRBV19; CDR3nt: TGTGCCAGTAGTATGAACAGCCAAGAGACCCAGTACTTC; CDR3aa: CASSMNSQETQYF
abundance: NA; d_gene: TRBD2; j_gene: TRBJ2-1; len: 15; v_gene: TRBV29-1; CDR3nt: TGCAGCGTTGTAGATGTGGGAGGGCCGGTCTATGAGCAGTTCTTC; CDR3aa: CSVVDVGGPVYEQFF
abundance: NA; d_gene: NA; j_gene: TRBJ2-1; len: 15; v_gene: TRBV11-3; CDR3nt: TGTGCCAGCAGCTCCTCGGGCGGGATGGTCAATGAGCAGTTCTTC; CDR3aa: CASSSSGGMVNEQFF
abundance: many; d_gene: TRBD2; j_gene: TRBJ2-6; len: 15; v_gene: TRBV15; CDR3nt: TGTGCCACAAATCGCGGGGGCTCTGGGGCCAACGTCCTGACTTTC; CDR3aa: CATNRGGSGANVLTF
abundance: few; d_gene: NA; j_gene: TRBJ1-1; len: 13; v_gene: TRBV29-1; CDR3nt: TGCAGCGTTTACAAGCCCCTGAACACTGAAGCTTTCTTT; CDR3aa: CSVYKPLNTEAFF
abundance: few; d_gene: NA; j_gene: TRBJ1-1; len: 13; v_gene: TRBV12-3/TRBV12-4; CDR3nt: TGTGCCAGCAATTCAGGACCCGTTTCTGAAGCTTTCTTT; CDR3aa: CASNSGPVSEAFF
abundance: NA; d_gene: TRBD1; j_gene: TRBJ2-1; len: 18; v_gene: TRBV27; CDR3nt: TGTGCCAGCAGTTCAGAATCCCACAGGGGGCGGGAGTACAATGAGCAGTTCTTC; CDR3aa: CASSSESHRGREYNEQFF
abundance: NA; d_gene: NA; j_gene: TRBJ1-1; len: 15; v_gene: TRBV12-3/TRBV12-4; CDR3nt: TGTGCCAGCAGTTTGGGCTCGAGACAATCCACTGAAGCTTTCTTT; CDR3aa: CASSLGSRQSTEAFF
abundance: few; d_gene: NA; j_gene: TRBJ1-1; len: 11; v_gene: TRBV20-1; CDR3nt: TGCAGTGCCCCCTGGAACACTGAAGCTTTCTTT; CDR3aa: CSAPWNTEAFF
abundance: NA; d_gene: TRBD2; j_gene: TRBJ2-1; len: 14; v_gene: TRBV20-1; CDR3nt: TGCAGTGCCTCACTAGCGGGAGTCCCGGGTGAGCAGTTCTTC; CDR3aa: CSASLAGVPGEQFF
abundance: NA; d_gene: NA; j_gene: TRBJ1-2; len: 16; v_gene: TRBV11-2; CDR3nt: TGTGCCAGCAGCTTAGACGCAGGGCCGATTAACTATGGCTACACCTTC; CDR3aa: CASSLDAGPINYGYTF
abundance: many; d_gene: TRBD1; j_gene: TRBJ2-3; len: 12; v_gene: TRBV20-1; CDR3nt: TGCAGTGCTATCAGGGGGCCGGATACGCAGTATTTT; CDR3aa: CSAIRGPDTQYF
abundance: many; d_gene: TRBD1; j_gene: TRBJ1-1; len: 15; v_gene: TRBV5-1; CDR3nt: TGCGCCAGCAGCCTAACCTGGACAGGAGGGACTGAAGCTTTCTTT; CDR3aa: CASSLTWTGGTEAFF
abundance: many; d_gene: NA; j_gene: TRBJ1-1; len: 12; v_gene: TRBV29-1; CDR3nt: TGCAGCGGCAGCAGGCGGAACACTGAAGCTTTCTTT; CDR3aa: CSGSRRNTEAFF
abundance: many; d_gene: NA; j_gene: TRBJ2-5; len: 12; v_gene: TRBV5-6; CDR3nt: TGTGCCAGCAGCTTAATTAAAGAGACCCAGTACTTC; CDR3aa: CASSLIKETQYF
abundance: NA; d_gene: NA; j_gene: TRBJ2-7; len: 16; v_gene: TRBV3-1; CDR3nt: TGTGCCAGCAGCCAGGACCGTTGGGAAGGGCGCCACGAGCAGTACTTC; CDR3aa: CASSQDRWEGRHEQYF
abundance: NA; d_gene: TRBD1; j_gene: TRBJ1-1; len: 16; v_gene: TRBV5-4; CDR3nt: TGTGCCAGCAGACGTACCGGGACAGGGGGGAACACTGAAGCTTTCTTT; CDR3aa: CASRRTGTGGNTEAFF
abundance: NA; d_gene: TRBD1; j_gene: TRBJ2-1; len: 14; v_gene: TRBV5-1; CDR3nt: TGCGCCAGCAGCTCCCCGTCGACAGGGATGACCCGGTACTTC; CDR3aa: CASSSPSTGMTRYF
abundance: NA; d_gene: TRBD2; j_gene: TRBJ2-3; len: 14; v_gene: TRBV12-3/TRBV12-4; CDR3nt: TGTGCCAGCAGAGTCACTAGCGGGGGAGATACGCAGTATTTT; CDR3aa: CASRVTSGGDTQYF
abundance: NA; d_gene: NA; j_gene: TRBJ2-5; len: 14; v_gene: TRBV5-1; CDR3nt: TGCGCCAGCAGCTTCGGGGGAGACCAAGAGACCCAGTACTTC; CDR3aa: CASSFGGDQETQYF
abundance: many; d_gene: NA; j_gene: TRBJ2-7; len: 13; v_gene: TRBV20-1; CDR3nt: TGCAGTGCTAGTTCTCCCGCCTCCTACGAGCAGTACTTC; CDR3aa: CSASSPASYEQYF
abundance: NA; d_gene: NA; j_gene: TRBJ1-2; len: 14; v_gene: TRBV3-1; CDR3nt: TGTGCCAGCAGCCCCCTTACAGGGATCTATGGCTACACCTTC; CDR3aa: CASSPLTGIYGYTF
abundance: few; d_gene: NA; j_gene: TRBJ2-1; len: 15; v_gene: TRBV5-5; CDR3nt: TGTGCCAGCAGCGGGCGACTAGACCGCTACAATGAGCAGTTCTTC; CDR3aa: CASSGRLDRYNEQFF
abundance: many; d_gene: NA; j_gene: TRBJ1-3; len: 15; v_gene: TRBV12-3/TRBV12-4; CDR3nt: TGTGCCAGCAGTTTTGGCCAGGTCTCTGGAAACACCATATATTTT; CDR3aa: CASSFGQVSGNTIYF
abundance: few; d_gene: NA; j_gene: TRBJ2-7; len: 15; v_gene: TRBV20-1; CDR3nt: TGCAGTGCTAGAGACCGACGACGTGGAGGCAACGAGCAGTACTTC; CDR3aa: CSARDRRRGGNEQYF
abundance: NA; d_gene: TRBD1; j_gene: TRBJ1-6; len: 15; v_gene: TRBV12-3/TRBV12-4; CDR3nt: TGTGCCAGCACTGGGACAGGGACCTCCGGTTCACCCCTCCACTTT; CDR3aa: CASTGTGTSGSPLHF
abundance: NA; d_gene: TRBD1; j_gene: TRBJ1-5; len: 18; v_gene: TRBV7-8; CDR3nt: TGTGCCAGCAGCTTGACAGGGGTCTTTTTGGTTAGCAATCAGCCCCAGCATTTT; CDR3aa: CASSLTGVFLVSNQPQHF
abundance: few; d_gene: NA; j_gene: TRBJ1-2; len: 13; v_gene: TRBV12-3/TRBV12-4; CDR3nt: TGTGCCAGCAGACGGGATCCTAACTATGGCTACACCTTC; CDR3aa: CASRRDPNYGYTF
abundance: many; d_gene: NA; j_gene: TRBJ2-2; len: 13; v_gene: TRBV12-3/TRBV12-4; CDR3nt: TGTGCCAGCTCCAGTCAGTTGACCGGGGAGCTGTTTTTT; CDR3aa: CASSSQLTGELFF
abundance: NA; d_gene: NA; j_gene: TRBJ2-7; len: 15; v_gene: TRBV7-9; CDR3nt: TGTGCCAGCAGCTTAAGAGGGGGGCTGGGCTACGAGCAGTACTTC; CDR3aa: CASSLRGGLGYEQYF
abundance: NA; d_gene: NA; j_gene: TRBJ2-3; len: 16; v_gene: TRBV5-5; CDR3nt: TGTGCCAGCAGCTTGGCCTTCCAGCGAAACACAGATACGCAGTATTTT; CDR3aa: CASSLAFQRNTDTQYF
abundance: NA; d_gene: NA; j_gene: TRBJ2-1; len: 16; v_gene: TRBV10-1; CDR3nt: TGCGCCAGCAGTGCGGGCCGCGCAAACTCCTACAATGAGCAGTTCTTC; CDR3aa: CASSAGRANSYNEQFF
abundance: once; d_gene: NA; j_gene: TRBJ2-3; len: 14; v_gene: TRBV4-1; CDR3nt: TGCGCCAGCAGCCAAGCCCCTTCGGCGGGTACGCAGTATTTT; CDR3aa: CASSQAPSAGTQYF
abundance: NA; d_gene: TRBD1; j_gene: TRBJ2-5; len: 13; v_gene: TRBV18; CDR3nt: TGTGCCAGCACGGGACAGATCCAAGAGACCCAGTACTTC; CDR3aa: CASTGQIQETQYF
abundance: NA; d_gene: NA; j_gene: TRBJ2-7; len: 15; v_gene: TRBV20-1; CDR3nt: TGCAGTGCTAGAGATCCCGCGGGAACAACCTACGAGCAGTACTTC; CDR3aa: CSARDPAGTTYEQYF
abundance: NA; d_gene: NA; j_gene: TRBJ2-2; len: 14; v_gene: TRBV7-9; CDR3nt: TGTGCCAGCAGCTTGATCTCGGGCACCGGGGAGCTGTTTTTT; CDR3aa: CASSLISGTGELFF
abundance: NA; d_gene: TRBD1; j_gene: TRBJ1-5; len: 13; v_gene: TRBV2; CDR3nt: TGTGCCACCCAGGACAGGCTCAATCAGCCCCAGCATTTT; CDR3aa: CATQDRLNQPQHF
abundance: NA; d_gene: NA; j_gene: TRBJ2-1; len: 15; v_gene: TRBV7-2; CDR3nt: TGTGCCAGCAGCTTAGGAGGACCGAACAACAATGAGCAGTTCTTC; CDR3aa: CASSLGGPNNNEQFF
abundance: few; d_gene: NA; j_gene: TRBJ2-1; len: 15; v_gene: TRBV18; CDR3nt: TGTGCCAGCTCACCATGGGAGAAATGGGGCAATGAGCAGTTCTTC; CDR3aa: CASSPWEKWGNEQFF
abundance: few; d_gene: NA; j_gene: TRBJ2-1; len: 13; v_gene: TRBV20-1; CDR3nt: TGCAGTGCTACCTCGCCGAGTGGCGATGAGCAGTTCTTC; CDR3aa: CSATSPSGDEQFF
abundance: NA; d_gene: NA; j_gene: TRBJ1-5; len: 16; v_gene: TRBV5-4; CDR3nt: TGTGCCAGCAGCTTGGGAGGAGGCTGGGGTAATGGGCCCCAGCATTTT; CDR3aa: CASSLGGGWGNGPQHF
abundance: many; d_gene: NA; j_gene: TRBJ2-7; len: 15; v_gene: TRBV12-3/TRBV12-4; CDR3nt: TGTGCCAGCAGTTTAACTGGGGGTCACTCCTACGAGCAGTACTTC; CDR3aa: CASSLTGGHSYEQYF